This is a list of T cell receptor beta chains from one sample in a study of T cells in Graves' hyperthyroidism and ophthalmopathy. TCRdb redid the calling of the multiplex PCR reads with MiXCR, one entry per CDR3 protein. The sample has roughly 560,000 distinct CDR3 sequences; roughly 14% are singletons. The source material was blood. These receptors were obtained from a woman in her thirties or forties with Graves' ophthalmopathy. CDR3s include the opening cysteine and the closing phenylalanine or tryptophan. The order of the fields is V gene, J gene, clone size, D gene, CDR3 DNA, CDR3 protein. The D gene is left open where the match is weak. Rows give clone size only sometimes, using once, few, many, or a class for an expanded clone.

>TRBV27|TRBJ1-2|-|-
TGTGCCAGCAGTTTGCGGGGCGGCAATGGCTACACCTTC
CASSLRGGNGYTF
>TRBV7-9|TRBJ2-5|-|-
TGTGCCAGCAGCCGAAGACGGGCCTCCGGAGAGACCCAGTACTTC
CASSRRRASGETQYF
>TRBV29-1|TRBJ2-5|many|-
TGCAGCGTTTACAGAGGCGAGACCCAGTACTTC
CSVYRGETQYF
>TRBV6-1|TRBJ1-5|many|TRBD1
TGTGCCAGCCGTAGGACAGGGAAGACGGCCAATCAGCCCCAGCATTTT
CASRRTGKTANQPQHF
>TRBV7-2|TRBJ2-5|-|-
TGTGCCAGCAGCTTAGCGGGACAACCTGAAGAGACCCAGTACTTC
CASSLAGQPEETQYF
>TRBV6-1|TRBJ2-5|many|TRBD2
TGTGCCAGCAGCGAGACTAGCGGGGGCCAAGAGACCCAGTACTTC
CASSETSGGQETQYF
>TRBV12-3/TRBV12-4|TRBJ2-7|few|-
TGTGCCAGCAGTTTATTGCCGGCTAGTTCCGAGCAGTACTTC
CASSLLPASSEQYF
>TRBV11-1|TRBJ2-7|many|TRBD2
TGTGCCAGCAGCTTAGGGACTAGCGGGAATGCCATCCACGAGCAGTACTTC
CASSLGTSGNAIHEQYF
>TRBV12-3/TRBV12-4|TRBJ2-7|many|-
TGTGCCAGCGCCCGAGCAGAAACCTACGAGCAGTACTTC
CASARAETYEQYF
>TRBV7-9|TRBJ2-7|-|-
TGTGCCAGCAGCTTAGCAACTTCAGGGCAGTACTTC
CASSLATSGQYF
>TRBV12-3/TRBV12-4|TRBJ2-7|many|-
TGTGCCAGCAGTGTCGGGGTTTCCTACGAGCAGTACTTC
CASSVGVSYEQYF
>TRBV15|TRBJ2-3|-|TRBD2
TGTGCCACCAGAGGACTAGCGGGAGCTACGCAGTATTTT
CATRGLAGATQYF
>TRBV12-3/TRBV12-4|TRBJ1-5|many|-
TGTGCCAGCAGTTCCCTCGGGGGCGGGGGTCAGCCCCAGCATTTT
CASSSLGGGGQPQHF
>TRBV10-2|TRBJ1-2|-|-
TGCGCCAGCAGTAAGGGACTCAAGAACTATGGCTACACCTTC
CASSKGLKNYGYTF
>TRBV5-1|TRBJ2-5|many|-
TGTGCCAGCAGTATCGGAACAGGGGAGACCCAGTACTTC
CASSIGTGETQYF
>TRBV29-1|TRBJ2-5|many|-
TGCAGCGTGGGTCCGGAGCGGGAAGAGACCCAGTACTTC
CSVGPEREETQYF
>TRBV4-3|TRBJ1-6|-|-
TGCGCCAGCAGCCCGGAGGTGGGGCCGGGATCACCCCTCCACTTT
CASSPEVGPGSPLHF
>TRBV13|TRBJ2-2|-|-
TGTGCCAGCACTCGGGGCCCCCGGGAGCTGTTTTTT
CASTRGPRELFF
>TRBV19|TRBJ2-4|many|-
TGTGCCAGTAGTTCTACACCATCCCTAGCCAAAAACATTCAGTACTTC
CASSSTPSLAKNIQYF
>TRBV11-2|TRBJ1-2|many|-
TGTGCCAGCAGCTCACAAAAGGTGGCCCCCGGGCTATGGGGCTACACCTTC
CASSSQKVAPGLWGYTF
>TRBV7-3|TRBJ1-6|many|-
TGTGCCAGCAGTTTGACGATGGGGGACTCACCCCTCCACTTT
CASSLTMGDSPLHF
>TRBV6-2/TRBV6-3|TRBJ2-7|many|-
TGTGCCAGCATTGACGGGAGACTCTACGAGCAGTACTTC
CASIDGRLYEQYF
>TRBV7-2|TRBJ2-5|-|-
TGTGCCAGCAGCTTAACACCGGGACCGTCTCAAGAGACCCAGTACTTC
CASSLTPGPSQETQYF
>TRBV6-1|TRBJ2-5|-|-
TGTGCCAGCAGTGAAGATTGGGGGGTACAAGAGACCCAGTACTTC
CASSEDWGVQETQYF
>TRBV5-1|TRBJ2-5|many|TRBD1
TGCGCCAGCAGCCTACGACAGGGCTACCAAGAGACCCAGTACTTC
CASSLRQGYQETQYF
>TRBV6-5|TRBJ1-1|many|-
TGTGCCAGCAGTTACGCCACAGGGCCGTTGAACACTGAAGCTTTCTTT
CASSYATGPLNTEAFF
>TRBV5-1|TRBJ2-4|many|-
TGCGCCAGCAGCGTACCGGGAGCTGAGAACATTCAGTACTTC
CASSVPGAENIQYF
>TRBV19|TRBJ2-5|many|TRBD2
TGTGCCAGTAGTAGCGGGAGAGGGCGGGAGACCCAGTACTTC
CASSSGRGRETQYF
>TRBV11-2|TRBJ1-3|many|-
TGTGCCAGCAGCCTCCGCCTCCAGGGCCGAGGAAACACCATATATTTT
CASSLRLQGRGNTIYF
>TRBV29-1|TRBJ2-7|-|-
TGCAGCGTTGTTATGAGGGGTTACGAGCAGTACTTC
CSVVMRGYEQYF
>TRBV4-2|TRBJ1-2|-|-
TGTGCCAGCAGCCAAGGGGGGACAATGAGCGGCTACACCTTC
CASSQGGTMSGYTF
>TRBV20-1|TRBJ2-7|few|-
TGCAGTGCTAGAGATGTCAGGAGAGCCTACGAGCAGTACTTC
CSARDVRRAYEQYF
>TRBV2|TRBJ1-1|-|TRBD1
TGTGCCGGCCTCACAGGGGGCAACGCTGAAGCTTCCTTT
CAGLTGGNAEASF
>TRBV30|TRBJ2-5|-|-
TGTGCCTGGAGTGTACCATTCTCGGTAGAAGAGACCCAGTACTTC
CAWSVPFSVEETQYF
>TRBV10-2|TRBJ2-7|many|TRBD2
TGCGCCAGCAGTCTTGGGGGTAGCGGGAGGTGGACCTACGAGCAGTACTTC
CASSLGGSGRWTYEQYF
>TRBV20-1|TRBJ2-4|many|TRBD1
TGCAGTGCTCCTCCGGGACAGAGCAAAAACATTCAGTACTTC
CSAPPGQSKNIQYF
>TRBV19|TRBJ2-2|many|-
TGTGCCAGTAGTATAGGTACCGGTATAACCGGGGAGCTGTTTTTT
CASSIGTGITGELFF
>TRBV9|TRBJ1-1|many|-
TGTGCCAGCAGCGCTCGGGGGGGTGAAGCTTTCTTT
CASSARGGEAFF
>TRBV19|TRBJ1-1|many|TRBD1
TGTGCCAGTAGTGTTTCCGGGACAGGGGGCTGGAGGACTGAAGCTTTCTTT
CASSVSGTGGWRTEAFF
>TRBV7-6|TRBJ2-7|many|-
TGTGCCAGCAGCGAACAGGAGTCCTACGAGCAGTACTTC
CASSEQESYEQYF
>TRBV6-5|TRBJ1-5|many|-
TGTGCCAGCAGTCCCCTCCGGGGAAGTCGAGATAGCAATCAGCCCCAGCATTTT
CASSPLRGSRDSNQPQHF
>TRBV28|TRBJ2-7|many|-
TGTGCCAGCAGACCTCAGGGGACCAACGAGCAGTACTTC
CASRPQGTNEQYF
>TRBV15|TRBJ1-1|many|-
TGTGCCACCAGCAGACCTCCCAGGGACGGGGGAACTGAAGCTTTCTTT
CATSRPPRDGGTEAFF
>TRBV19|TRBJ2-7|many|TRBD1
TGTGCCAGTAGCGGACAGGGATTCGAGCAGTACTTC
CASSGQGFEQYF
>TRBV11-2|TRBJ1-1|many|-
TGTGCCAGCAGCTCTGAACCACGGAACACTGAAGCTTTCTTT
CASSSEPRNTEAFF
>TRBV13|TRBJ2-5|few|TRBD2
TGTGCCAGCAGCGCCGGGACTAGCGGGAGGGCCCAAGAGACCCAGTACTTC
CASSAGTSGRAQETQYF
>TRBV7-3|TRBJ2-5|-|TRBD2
TGTGCCAGCAGCTTTGGACTAGCGGGAGGTTCGTTCGGGGAGACCCAGTACTTC
CASSFGLAGGSFGETQYF
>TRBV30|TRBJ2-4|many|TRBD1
TGTGCCTGGAGTCTTCAGGCAGGGGGCGACTTGGGCATTCAGTACTTC
CAWSLQAGGDLGIQYF
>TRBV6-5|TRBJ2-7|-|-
TGTGCCAGCAGTTACCGTCTTGGGGAGCAGTACTTC
CASSYRLGEQYF
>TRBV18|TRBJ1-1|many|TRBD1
TGTGCCAGCTCACCGATGGACAGGGGAAAGGATGAAGCTTTCTTT
CASSPMDRGKDEAFF
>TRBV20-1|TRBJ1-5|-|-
TGCAGTGCTAGAGATCCCGGGGCGGCTGATAGCAATCAGCCCCAGCATTTT
CSARDPGAADSNQPQHF
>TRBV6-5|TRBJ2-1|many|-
TGTGCCAGCAGTTACCTTAACAGCGTCTCCTACAATGAGCAGTTCTTC
CASSYLNSVSYNEQFF
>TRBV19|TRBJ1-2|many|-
TGTGCCAGTCGTCCTACGGGACGGATGAACTATGGCTACACCTTC
CASRPTGRMNYGYTF